Each of the 15 T cell receptor beta chains below was sequenced from the same sample in a study of blood T cell repertoires in COVID-19. TCRdb keeps only in-frame clones here, not all; method: immunoSEQ multiplex PCR. The sample shows about 260,000 clones, around 86% of them seen only once. Sequencing was performed on peripheral blood. The receptors originated from a woman between 40 and 50 years old who had recovered from COVID-19.

The V gene is TRBV3-1 (or the pseudogene TRBV3-2), the J gene TRBJ2-7; TRBD2 aligns across 8 bases. CDR3 length equals 15 residues. The trim removed 1 base at V and 3 bases at J, leaving 5 bases unmatched. CDR1 LGHDT and CDR2 YNNKEL come from the germline V gene (reference sequence). In nucleotides, the CDR3 is TGTGCCAGCAGCCAAGGGACTAGCCTTATCTACGAGCAGTACTTC. Amino acids: CASSQGTSLIYEQYF.

This clone was seen a handful of times. The chain recombines TRBV7-9 with TRBJ1-6, with TRBD1 as a possible D gene (6 bases). V was pared by 5 bases and J by 7 bases, with 15 bases between. The CDR3 has 15 amino acids. The germline V gene has CDR1 SEHNR and CDR2 FQNEAQ (reference sequence). The CDR3 is CASSKDRYGNSPLHF. The CDR3 DNA sequence: TGTGCCAGCAGCAAGGACAGATATGGGAATTCACCCCTCCACTTT.

V gene TRBV7-3 combines with J gene TRBJ2-1; perhaps TRBD2 as D (6 bases). V was cut by 2 bases and J by 6 bases, with 14 bases left in between. CDR3 length: 15 amino acids. Germline CDR1 SGHTA, CDR2 FQGTGA. CDR3 loop: CASSLWGGGGNEQFF. For the CDR3, the DNA is TGTGCCAGCAGCTTATGGGGTGGGGGAGGCAATGAGCAGTTCTTC.

A note on this clone: At one end, the junction sequence differs from germline, possibly due to a read error. The chain joins TRBV29-1 to TRBJ1-2, with 9 bases fitting TRBD1. This CDR3 has 16 residues. Germline loops: CDR1 SQVTM, CDR2 ANQGSEA. The CDR3 sequence is CSVEGTGPVVNYGYTF. CDR3 bases: TGCAGCGTAGAAGGGACAGGGCCGGTGGTTAACTATGGCTACACCTTC. Filled out from reference TRBV29-1 and TRBJ1-2, the complete variable domain reads SAVISQKPSRDICQRGTSLTIQCQVDSQVTMMFWYRQQPGQSLTLIATANQGSEATYESGFVIDKFPISRPNLTFSTLTVSNMSPEDSSIYLCSVEGTGPVVNYGYTFGSGTRLTVV.

This clone was recorded once. The CDR3 here is CASSPPGEETQYF. The DNA for the CDR3 is TGTGCCAGTAGTCCCCCGGGGGAAGAGACCCAGTACTTC. This chain joins TRBV19 and TRBJ2-5; D perhaps matches TRBD2 (6 bases). The V and J ends lost 5 bases and 3 bases respectively, with 10 bases between them. Looked up from germline, CDR1 is LNHDA and CDR2 is SQIVND (reference sequence). The length of the CDR3 is 13 residues.

The CDR3 loop is CASSLDRGQETQYF. In DNA, the CDR3 is TGTGCCAGCAGCTTGGACAGGGGCCAAGAGACCCAGTACTTC. The J gene is TRBJ2-5, the V gene TRBV11-2; TRBD1 matches 9 bases. CDR1 is SGHAT and CDR2 is FQNNGV in the germline V gene. This CDR3 has 14 amino acids. J gave up 1 base and V 3 bases, and 0 bases lay outside the gene matches.

This chain uses TRBV2 with TRBJ1-1; the D is unclear. Per germline, CDR1 SNHLY and CDR2 FYNNEI. V lost 5 bases, J lost 10 bases, and 17 bases lay in between. The CDR3 length is 13 residues. CDR3 sequence (DNA): TGTGCCAGCAGTACCCAGGAACCGAGGGTAGCTTTCTTT. Protein product: CASSTQEPRVAFF.

The chain uses TRBV12-3 or TRBV12-4 and TRBJ2-7; a possible D gene is TRBD1 (6 bases). The length of the CDR3 is 13 residues. Trimming pared 3 bases from V and 2 bases from J, leaving 8 bases between. The CDR3 DNA follows: TGTGCCAGCAGTTTTAAGGGGGCCTACGAGCAGTACTTC. Translation: CASSFKGAYEQYF.

The chain combines TRBV7-9 with TRBJ1-1; possibly TRBD1 for D (5 bases). Trimming pared 2 bases from V and 7 bases from J, leaving 14 bases between. Germline V gene data show CDR1 as SEHNR and CDR2 as FQNEAQ (reference sequence). The CDR3 covers 14 residues. The CDR3, as DNA: TGTGCCAGCAGCTTATTGGGGGGAGGTCTTGAAGCTTTCTTT. This translates into CASSLLGGGLEAFF. The full variable domain, with the rest looked up from reference TRBV7-9 and TRBJ1-1, is DTGVSQNPRHKITKRGQNVTFRCDPISEHNRLYWYRQTLGQGPEFLTYFQNEAQLEKSRLLSDRFSAERPKGSFSTLEIQRTEQGDSAMYLCASSLLGGGLEAFFGQGTRLTVV.

The rearrangement uses TRBV10-3 and TRBJ1-3; D uncertain. Germline V gives CDR1 ENHRY, CDR2 SYGVKD. The V and J ends lost 2 bases and 0 bases respectively, with 5 bases between them. The CDR3 extends over 14 amino acids. CDR3 loop: CAISEGRSGNTIYF. In DNA, the CDR3 is TGTGCCATCAGTGAGGGCCGCTCTGGAAACACCATATATTTT.

V and J are TRBV5-8 and TRBJ1-2; 7 bases are shared with TRBD1. The germline gives CDR1 SGHTS, CDR2 YDEGEE. The CDR3 runs to 15 residues. V lost 5 bases and J lost 4; bases outside the gene matches: 11. The CDR3 nucleotides read TGTGCCAGCAGGGTAACAGGGGTTAACCCCTATGGCTACACCTTC. Translating it yields CASRVTGVNPYGYTF.

The chain links TRBV6-1 to TRBJ1-4; 8 nucleotides agree with TRBD1. CDR1 is MNHNS and CDR2 is SASEGT in the germline V gene. The junction had 15 bases not matched to a gene; V was cut back by 2 bases and J by 10 bases. The CDR3 loop spans 17 amino acids. Here the CDR3 DNA reads TGTGCCAGCAGTGAACGGTATATCGGACAGGGTGGTGGAAAACTGTTTTTT. This sequence encodes CASSERYIGQGGGKLFF.

The chain recombines TRBV4-3 with TRBJ1-6; TRBD1 matches at 7 bases. After removal of 4 bases from V and 14 bases from J, the junction contained 14 bases not matched to a gene. The CDR3 totals 15 residues. The V gene's germline CDR1 is LGHNA and CDR2 YSLEER. The CDR3 region is CASSRLQGTVSALHF. Written as DNA, the CDR3 is TGCGCCAGCAGCCGATTACAGGGGACTGTGTCCGCCCTCCACTTT.

CDR3 sequence: CASRHDSGTTNEKLFF. Here the CDR3 DNA reads TGCGCCAGCAGGCATGACAGTGGGACAACTAATGAAAAACTGTTTTTT. The chain is built from TRBV5-1 and TRBJ1-4, with D possibly being TRBD1 (5 bases). There are 16 residues in the CDR3. V lost 5 bases, J lost 0 bases, and 14 bases lay in between. Germline-derived CDR1 and CDR2 are SGHRS and YFSETQ.

The V and J genes are TRBV7-9 and TRBJ2-3; 9 positions match TRBD2. In germline, CDR1 is SEHNR, CDR2 FQNEAQ (reference sequence). The V gene end was trimmed by 3 bases and the J gene end by 5 bases; junction bases not matched to a gene: 9. The CDR3 contains 16 residues. CDR3: CASSFRSGGPGDTQYF. CDR3 nucleotide sequence: TGTGCCAGCAGCTTCAGGAGCGGGGGGCCTGGAGATACGCAGTATTTT.